This T cell receptor beta chain was captured by sequencing in a study of shared clonotypes between healthy human individuals. Findings of the study overall: In a few donors, around 5% of naive CD4 clonotypes appeared in common. Lower generation probabilities were found for non-shared clonotypes than for those shared by all four donors. Larger estimated richness was generally recorded for naive subsets relative to memory subsets.

TCRdb keeps only in-frame clones here, not all; method: immunoSEQ multiplex PCR. The table includes roughly 2.5 million clones, around nine tenths detected once. The V gene's germline CDR1 is KGHSH and CDR2 LQKENI. Trimming at V came to 3 bases and at J to 3 bases, leaving 17 bases not matched to a gene. The CDR3 contains 19 residues. Note on this clone: Its matching antigen is unknown.

The TCR was taken from a young man in good health. V is TRBV18 and J is TRBJ1-2; 9 nucleotides align to TRBD1. Sample: naive CD4+ T cells sorted from blood. Specified subset: CD45RA+ positively selected. CDR3 loop: CASSPVPGQGNGDDYGYTF. Written as DNA, the CDR3 is TGTGCCAGCTCACCGGTCCCGGGACAGGGAAATGGGGACGACTATGGCTACACCTTC.